This TCR beta chain came from a study of cytomegalovirus exposure and HLA in healthy donors. General study points: Reports indicated that the classifier achieved high specificity and sensitivity in diagnosing cytomegalovirus status. The study found most TCR sequences rare, yet found some public TCRs in many donors.

With respect to this clone: Its cognate antigen is unknown.

Produced via immunoSEQ multiplex PCR; TCRdb's table is partial and in-frame only. The data show 65,000 to 75,000 clones, about 91% seen once. CDR3 length: 12 amino acids. Germline V gives CDR1 SGHNT, CDR2 YYREEE (reference sequence). V was cut by 0 bases and J by 11 bases, with 11 bases left in between. The sample comprised PBMCs. This TCR came from a man between 18 and 35 years old in good health and CMV-seropositive. The chain couples TRBV5-4 to TRBJ1-1; D is unresolved. DNA for the CDR3: TGTGCCAGCAGCTTGGAGCGGGGAATGGCTTTCTTT. The encoded protein is CASSLERGMAFF.